Sequencing of this TCR beta chain was carried out in a study of Ad26.COV2.S vaccination and SARS-CoV-2 variants. Overall study: In the study, Ad26.COV2.S was injected intramuscularly once, or twice 56 days apart.

TCRdb keeps only in-frame clones here, not all; method: immunoSEQ multiplex PCR. The repertoire holds 350,000 to 450,000 clones, with approximately 84% as singletons. As to this clone: Its antigen is not known.

Overall study findings and caveats: Total responses of T cells may have been underestimated by the analyses of TCR breadth and depth. The study found higher spike-specific TCR breadth in vaccine than placebo recipients.

Treatment described: over 15 received Ad26.COV2.S at low or high dose, single or two shots; a few received placebo; per-sample allocation not given. Sampling was performed 63 days after the first vaccine or placebo injection. Wuhan-strain spike was delivered by a replication-incompetent Ad26 vector. The source of this sequence is a person between 18 and 65 years old who received the Ad26.COV2.S COVID-19 vaccine or a placebo. The sample in question was peripheral blood, obtained in a trial of Ad26.COV2.S vaccine versus placebo.

CDR3 nucleotide sequence: TGTGCCAGCAGCGCCGAAGGGGAGGCCGGGGAGCTGTTTTTT. This gives the protein CASSAEGEAGELFF. V and J are TRBV9 and TRBJ2-2; D may be TRBD2 (6 bases). The CDR3 totals 14 residues. Germline values: CDR1 SGDLS, CDR2 YYNGEE. With 3 bases removed from V and 6 bases from J, the gap between germline ends came to 12 bases.